This T cell receptor beta chain emerged from a study of blood T cell repertoires in COVID-19. In the study overall: Whether acute or convalescent, the COVID-19 samples came from the United States, Italy and Spain. The analysed material was cDNA or gDNA that came from T cells, B-cell-depleted T cells, or PBMCs.

The CDR3 extends over 18 amino acids. CDR1 and CDR2 from the germline V gene are LNHDA and SQIVND (reference sequence). V lost 6 bases and J 0 bases, leaving 21 bases between the germline ends. Original processing notes: Amplification with reference gene primers provided the estimates of nucleated cell counts. Measured with immunoSEQ multiplex PCR; TCRdb has only the in-frame clones, and not every one. V and J calls and clone size follow that table, whereas D and trimming were derived from the DNA. The sample holds 250,000 to 300,000 clones, about 86% seen once. This chain joins TRBV19 and TRBJ2-1; tentative D call: TRBD1 (6 bases). This clonotype was obtained from a woman between 55 and 75 years old with active or convalescent COVID-19. The sequenced material came from peripheral blood. CDR3 amino acids: CASSPLPPGAFSYNEQFF. CDR3 nucleotides: TGTGCCAGTAGCCCCCTCCCCCCAGGGGCGTTCTCCTACAATGAGCAGTTCTTC.